This T cell receptor beta chain is drawn from a study of cytomegalovirus exposure and HLA in healthy donors. For the study at large: Membership in the Caucasian-associated ancestry cluster was found for 75% to 90% of about 430 genotyped donors.

The PCR employed 60 Vbeta primers together with 13 Jbeta primers. Sequenced by immunoSEQ multiplex PCR; TCRdb stores in-frame clones only, minus some. Of more than 140,000 clones in the sample, about 64% were seen once. Germline CDR1 ENHRY, CDR2 SYGVKD. V lost 11 bases, J lost 6 bases, and 10 bases stayed unmatched. CDR3 length equals 13 residues. Donors showed nominal health when sampled, although they likely had unrecorded immune exposures. Study observations and caveats: Follow-up analysis later connected one missense variant in DCLRE1C with trimming of TCR beta V- and J-genes. Association of around 17,000 TCR beta sequences with HLA alleles was found at 0.05 false discovery rate in a later analysis.

In regard to this clone: What it recognizes is unknown.

This rearrangement joins TRBV10-3 to TRBJ2-7; 10 bases are a match to TRBD2. The TCR comes from a woman aged 25 to 39 in good health and CMV-seropositive. Sequenced: PBMCs. As DNA, the CDR3 is TGTGCCCTCAAGGGGGGGACTAGCGCCGAGCAGTACTTC. Protein sequence: CALKGGTSAEQYF.